A single sample gave rise to the 10 T cell receptor beta chains below, sequenced in a study of T cells in Graves' hyperthyroidism and ophthalmopathy (dated by TCRdb to about 2019). The library was produced with multiplex PCR. TCRdb names Illumina HiSeq 2000 as the instrument used. The TCR beta CDR3 regions were amplified from the RNA transcripts. For the first round of RT-PCR on the TCR CDR3, the HTBI primer set was used together with the Qiagen OneStep RT-PCR kit. Starting from the raw public reads, TCRdb applied fastp trimming at Q25, assembled clones with MiXCR and retained in-frame beta chains. Here each entry gathers all rows of one CDR3 protein and keeps the most common genes and DNA. The sample table contains about 200,000 distinct CDR3 sequences; only one count was recorded for around a sixth of them. The top ten clonotypes cover approximately 56% of the sample. The sequenced sample was blood. The receptors come from a woman aged 45 to 65 with Graves' hyperthyroidism.

This clonotype was recorded at least ten times. The rearrangement uses TRBV11-2 and TRBJ2-3; 9 positions agree with TRBD2. Trimming at V came to 5 bases and at J to 0 bases, leaving 6 bases not matched to a gene. The CDR3 sequence is 16 residues long. Germline values: CDR1 SGHAT, CDR2 FQNNGV. The CDR3 DNA reads TGTGCCAGCAGCCGTTTAGCGGGGGCTAGCACAGATACGCAGTATTTT. As protein: CASSRLAGASTDTQYF.

This chain links TRBV12-3 or TRBV12-4 with TRBJ2-5, with a tentative D call TRBD1 (5 bases). Trimming pared 6 bases from V and 1 base from J, leaving 15 bases between. This CDR3 contains 15 residues. The CDR3 sequence is CASSLPDRAQETQYF. CDR3 sequence (DNA): TGTGCCAGCAGCCTTCCAGACAGAGCCCAAGAGACCCAGTACTTC.

This chain links TRBV7-3 with TRBJ2-2; possible D gene TRBD1, 6 bases. Germline V CDR1 and CDR2: SGHTA, FQGTGA. Trimming shortened V by 3 bases and J by 4 bases, and 27 bases separated the two germline ends. This CDR3 is built from 20 residues. This CDR3 is CASSFGELGRSGDPTGELFF. DNA of the CDR3: TGTGCCAGCAGCTTTGGAGAGTTAGGTCGCTCAGGGGATCCCACCGGGGAGCTGTTTTTT.

This chain uses TRBV28 with TRBJ2-7; 10 nucleotides align to TRBD1. V shed 3 bases and J 7 bases; nucleotides not matched to a gene: 9. The CDR3 contains 15 residues. Per germline, CDR1 MDHEN and CDR2 SYDVKM. CDR3 amino acids: CASSLGGTGVGEQYF. The CDR3 DNA sequence: TGTGCCAGCAGTTTGGGGGGGACAGGGGTAGGGGAGCAGTACTTC.

This clonotype was counted many times. The chain has TRBV24-1 and TRBJ2-1; 7 nucleotides line up with TRBD2. Losses at the gene ends were 3 bases for V and 8 bases for J; bases not matched to a gene: 9. CDR3 size: 15 residues. Germline values: CDR1 KGHDR, CDR2 SFDVKD. CDR3 in DNA: TGTGCCACCAGTGATCGGACTAGTGTATACGATGAGCAGTTCTTC. Translation: CATSDRTSVYDEQFF.

This clonotype was picked up a small number of times. The chain has TRBV18 and TRBJ2-3; 13 bases are shared with TRBD2. The CDR3 loop spans 17 amino acids. From germline, CDR1 is KGHSH and CDR2 LQKENI. After removal of 3 bases from V and 0 bases from J, the junction contained 3 bases not matched to a gene. The CDR3: CASSPRTSGSSTDTQYF. The CDR3 bases are TGTGCCAGCTCACCCAGGACTAGCGGGAGTAGCACAGATACGCAGTATTTT.

There are many counts of this clonotype. The CDR3 nucleotides read TGCAGTGCTGCTACTAGCGGGAGTACCAAAAACATTCAGTACTTC. Amino acid sequence: CSAATSGSTKNIQYF. The V and J genes are TRBV20-1 and TRBJ2-4; 11 positions agree with TRBD2. The CDR3 is 15 residues long. Germline V gene sequence: CDR1 DFQATT, CDR2 SNEGSKA (reference sequence). With 5 bases clipped from V and 2 bases from J, the junction kept 5 bases outside the gene matches.

This clonotype was detected many times. The chain combines TRBV20-1 with TRBJ2-7; D possibly corresponds to TRBD2 (6 bases). CDR1 is DFQATT and CDR2 is SNEGSKA in the germline V gene (reference sequence). V was pared by 1 base and J by 1 base, with 8 bases between. The CDR3 sequence is 13 residues long. CDR3 in amino acids: CSARVAGSYEQYF. CDR3 bases: TGCAGTGCTAGAGTGGCGGGGTCCTACGAGCAGTACTTC.

This clonotype occurred many times. The chain combines TRBV2 with TRBJ1-1; no clear D. Trimming removed 4 bases at V and 0 bases at J, with 6 bases between. Germline assignment: CDR1 SNHLY and CDR2 FYNNEI. The CDR3 is made up of 13 amino acids. CDR3 nucleotide sequence: TGTGCCAGCAGTGTTCAGGTGAACACTGAAGCTTTCTTT. This gives the protein CASSVQVNTEAFF. Complete variable domain (other parts from reference TRBV2 and TRBJ1-1): EPEVTQTPSHQVTQMGQEVILRCVPISNHLYFYWYRQILGQKVEFLVSFYNNEISEKSEIFDDQFSVERPDGSNFTLKIRSTKLEDSAMYFCASSVQVNTEAFFGQGTRLTVV.

This clonotype was seen only a few times. This rearrangement joins TRBV2 to TRBJ1-4; D remains unclear. The CDR3 is made up of 17 amino acids. V was trimmed by 6 bases and J by 4 bases, leaving 21 bases between them. CDR1 and CDR2 from the germline V gene are SNHLY and FYNNEI. Here the CDR3 DNA reads TGTGCCAGCAGGTCGGGCGACTCTGAGTGGGGTAATGAAAAACTGTTTTTT. Its translation: CASRSGDSEWGNEKLFF.